The next 21 T cell receptor beta chains were all read from a single sample in a study of T cell responses to AZD1222 COVID-19 vaccine. The protocol was immunoSEQ multiplex PCR, while the TCRdb copy is restricted to in-frame clones and leaves out a portion. The data contain approximately 100,000 clones, nearly 90% of them seen just once; the ten biggest clones take up approximately 17%. The sequenced sample was peripheral blood, obtained on day 0 of AZD1222 vaccination. All receptors derive from an adult in good health.

J is TRBJ2-7 and V is TRBV7-9; D is uncertain. This CDR3 is 12 amino acids long. Per the germline V gene, CDR1 is SEHNR and CDR2 is FQNEAQ (reference sequence). Trimming removed 3 bases at V and 6 bases at J, with 9 bases between. Here the CDR3 DNA reads TGTGCCAGCAGCTTCCCCCGAGGCGAGCAGTACGTC. Translating gives CASSFPRGEQYV.

The chain links TRBV3-1 (or the pseudogene TRBV3-2) to TRBJ2-1, with D hard to call. Looked up from germline, CDR1 is LGHDT and CDR2 is YNNKEL (reference sequence). With 0 bases removed from V and 12 bases from J, the gap between germline ends came to 9 bases. The CDR3 covers 12 residues. CDR3 nucleotides: TGTGCCAGCAGCCAAGAGGCAAGAGCGCAGTTCTTC. Its protein is CASSQEARAQFF.

This sequence joins TRBV20-1 and TRBJ1-1; maybe TRBD1 (5 bases). Germline-derived CDR1 and CDR2 are DFQATT and SNEGSKA (reference sequence). Trimming pared 3 bases from V and 5 bases from J, leaving 13 bases between. The CDR3 is 13 amino acids. In nucleotides, the CDR3 is TGCAGTGCTAGTCGGACACCGGATACTGAAGCTTTCTTT. This translates into CSASRTPDTEAFF.

The chain employs TRBV11-3 and TRBJ1-4, with 7 bases aligning to TRBD1. From germline, CDR1 is SGHNT and CDR2 YENEEA. The CDR3 covers 17 residues. Germline trimming cut 2 bases from V and 4 bases from J; bases unmatched to any gene: 10. This CDR3 is CASSLRRPGQINEKLFF. The CDR3 bases are TGTGCCAGCAGCTTACGGCGCCCGGGACAGATTAATGAAAAACTGTTTTTT.

The chain has TRBV18 and TRBJ2-7, with TRBD1 identical over 9 bases. CDR1 is KGHSH, CDR2 LQKENI, per germline. Trimming cost V 3 bases and J 3 bases; bases outside gene matches: 6. This CDR3 is 15 amino acids long. The DNA of the CDR3 is TGTGCCAGCTCACCCCCGGGACAGGGATACTACGAGCAGTACTTC. Protein: CASSPPGQGYYEQYF.

The chain recombines TRBV7-2 with TRBJ1-4; possibly TRBD1 for D (6 bases). The germline gives CDR1 SGHTA, CDR2 FQGNSA. V shed 1 base and J shed 0 bases, with 9 bases lying between them. The CDR3 is made up of 16 amino acids. CDR3 residues: CASSLGSGATNEKLFF. The CDR3 nucleotides are TGTGCCAGCAGCTTAGGGTCAGGGGCAACTAATGAAAAACTGTTTTTT.

In this sample, this clone turned up a few times. The chain is built from TRBV28 and TRBJ1-1, with D uncertain. The CDR3 totals 13 residues. CDR1 is MDHEN and CDR2 is SYDVKM in the germline V gene. V was clipped by 5 bases and J by 4 bases, with 11 bases between them. CDR3 in DNA: TGTGCCAGCAGTCCGCTCTGGGCCACTGAAGCTTTCTTT. Its translation: CASSPLWATEAFF.

This chain connects TRBV19 to TRBJ1-1; weak D call: TRBD1 (5 bases). The CDR3 is 16 residues long. Trimming cost V 4 bases and J 0 bases, with 15 bases left between them. The germline gives CDR1 LNHDA, CDR2 SQIVND (reference sequence). The CDR3 reads CASSREEGLMNTEAFF. For the CDR3, the DNA is TGTGCCAGTAGTAGGGAGGAGGGGCTTATGAACACTGAAGCTTTCTTT.

The chain links TRBV6-6 to TRBJ1-6; perhaps TRBD1 as D (5 bases). V was trimmed by 1 base and J by 6 bases, leaving 10 bases between them. The CDR3 is 15 amino acids. Germline V gene data show CDR1 as MNHNY and CDR2 as SVGAGI (reference sequence). The CDR3 DNA follows: TGTGCCAGCAGTTACTTAGGGGCGGGTAATTCACCCCTCCACTTT. Translation gives CASSYLGAGNSPLHF.

This chain uses TRBV30 with TRBJ1-1, with D unresolved. V lost 3 bases, J lost 8 bases, and 10 bases lay in between. The CDR3 contains 11 residues. Germline V gives CDR1 GTSNPN, CDR2 SVGIG (reference sequence). CDR3 coding DNA: TGTGCCTGGAGACAAGACGGCGAAGCTTTCTTT. It translates to CAWRQDGEAFF.

The chain links TRBV4-3 to TRBJ2-1, with 8 bases matching TRBD2. Germline lookup yields CDR1 LGHNA and CDR2 YSLEER. With 3 bases clipped from V and 0 bases from J, the junction kept 19 bases outside the gene matches. This CDR3 has 21 amino acids. The CDR3 loop reads CASSQPRKASGPDTSYNEQFF. The CDR3 DNA follows: TGCGCCAGCAGCCAGCCCCGTAAGGCTAGCGGGCCCGATACCTCCTACAATGAGCAGTTCTTC.

The chain combines TRBV7-2 with TRBJ1-1, with 8 bases identical to TRBD1. CDR3 length: 14 amino acids. CDR1 and CDR2 (germline): SGHTA, FQGNSA. Unmatched junction bases numbered 9, after V lost 1 base and J lost 11 bases. The CDR3 here is CASSLDRGYWMAFF. Written as DNA, the CDR3 is TGTGCCAGCAGCTTAGACAGGGGGTATTGGATGGCTTTCTTT.

The CDR3, as DNA: TGTGCCATCACTGAACTAGATAACAATGAGCAGTTCTTC. It is translated as CAITELDNNEQFF. This chain links TRBV10-3 with TRBJ2-1; D is perhaps TRBD2 (5 bases). Germline assignment: CDR1 ENHRY and CDR2 SYGVKD. V was clipped by 7 bases and J by 5 bases, with 12 bases between them. The CDR3 is made up of 13 amino acids.

The chain couples TRBV18 to TRBJ2-3, with D possibly called TRBD1 or TRBD2 (5 bases each). V shed 5 bases and J shed 3 bases, with 12 bases lying between them. Germline V lookup: CDR1 KGHSH, CDR2 LQKENI. The CDR3 is 14 amino acids. Written as DNA, the CDR3 is TGTGCCAGCTCATTTGGGACGTCGACAGATACGCAGTATTTT. Protein product: CASSFGTSTDTQYF.

V and J are TRBV19 and TRBJ1-6; D is unresolved. With 3 bases removed from V and 0 bases from J, the gap between germline ends came to 9 bases. CDR3 length equals 16 residues. Germline loops: CDR1 LNHDA, CDR2 SQIVND (reference sequence). In nucleotides, the CDR3 is TGTGCCAGTAGTATTGGGCGCAGCTCCTATAATTCACCCCTCCACTTT. This encodes CASSIGRSSYNSPLHF.

The CDR3 nucleotides read TGTGCCAGCAGCTTCGGGACTAGCGGGAGTAAAAGCACAGATACGCAGTATTTT. Translated: CASSFGTSGSKSTDTQYF. The chain has TRBV11-3 and TRBJ2-3; TRBD2 matches at 14 bases. The germline V gene encodes CDR1 SGHNT and CDR2 YENEEA. The CDR3 is 18 residues long. With V trimmed by 3 bases and J by 0 bases, 5 bases remained unmatched.

The chain is built from TRBV7-9 and TRBJ2-5, with a possible D match to TRBD2 (5 bases). Trimming cost V 5 bases and J 5 bases, with 15 bases left between them. In germline, CDR1 is SEHNR, CDR2 FQNEAQ (reference sequence). CDR3 length: 14 amino acids. CDR3: CASSHAAPGETQYF. CDR3 nucleotides: TGTGCCAGCAGCCACGCCGCCCCGGGGGAGACCCAGTACTTC.

V usage is TRBV14 and J usage is TRBJ1-6; 8 bases are shared with TRBD1. CDR1 and CDR2 (germline): SGHDN, FVKESK. The V and J ends lost 4 bases and 7 bases, in that order; junction bases with no gene match: 3. CDR3 length equals 14 residues. The CDR3 DNA reads TGTGCCAGCAGCCGAGGGACAGGAAATTCACCCCTCCACTTT. Translating gives CASSRGTGNSPLHF.

This chain joins TRBV19 and TRBJ1-5, with D uncertain. With 2 bases removed from V and 0 bases from J, the gap between germline ends came to 11 bases. Germline assignment: CDR1 LNHDA and CDR2 SQIVND (reference sequence). The CDR3 has 16 amino acids. CDR3 nucleotides: TGTGCCAGTAGTATATTACCGGAAAATAGCAATCAGCCCCAGCATTTT. It encodes CASSILPENSNQPQHF.

This chain joins TRBV13 and TRBJ1-2, with TRBD1 as a possible D gene (5 bases). Germline V gives CDR1 PRHDT, CDR2 FYEKMQ (reference sequence). The CDR3 spans 16 residues. V dropped 3 bases and J dropped 2 bases, with 16 bases sitting between them. CDR3 in amino acids: CASSFGAGRLNYGYTF. In DNA form, the CDR3 reads TGTGCCAGCAGCTTCGGGGCAGGACGATTAAACTATGGCTACACCTTC.

This clone occurred a few times. The chain recombines TRBV19 with TRBJ1-2; D remains unclear. V lost 3 bases and J 1 base, leaving 12 bases between the germline ends. CDR1 and CDR2 (germline): LNHDA, SQIVND (reference sequence). This CDR3 spans 15 amino acids. The CDR3, as DNA: TGTGCCAGTAGTATGTGGCAGGTGGATAACTATGGCTACACCTTC. Amino acid sequence: CASSMWQVDNYGYTF.